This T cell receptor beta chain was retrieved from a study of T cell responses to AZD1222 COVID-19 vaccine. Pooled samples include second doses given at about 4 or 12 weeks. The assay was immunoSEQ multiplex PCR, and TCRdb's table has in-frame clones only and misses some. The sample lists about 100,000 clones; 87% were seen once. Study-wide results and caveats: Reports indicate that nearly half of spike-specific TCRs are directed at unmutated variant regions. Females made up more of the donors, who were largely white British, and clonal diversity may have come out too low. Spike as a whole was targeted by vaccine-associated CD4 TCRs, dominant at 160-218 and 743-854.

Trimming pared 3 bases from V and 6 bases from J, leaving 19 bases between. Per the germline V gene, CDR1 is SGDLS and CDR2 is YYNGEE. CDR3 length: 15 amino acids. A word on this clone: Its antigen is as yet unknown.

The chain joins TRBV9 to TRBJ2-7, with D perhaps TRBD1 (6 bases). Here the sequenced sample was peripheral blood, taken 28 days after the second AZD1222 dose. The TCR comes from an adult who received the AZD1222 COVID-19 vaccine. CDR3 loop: CASSETGTTAGEQYF. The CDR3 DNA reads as TGTGCCAGCAGCGAGACCGGGACAACGGCAGGCGAGCAGTACTTC.